This entry describes one TCR beta chain. Its specificity is not known. Germline loops: CDR1 KGHDR, CDR2 SFDVKD. This CDR3 region has 16 residues. TCRdb re-called the 5' RACE reads; every CDR3 protein appears as one record, without DNA. The ten top clones account for around a tenth, within a sample of about 410,000 distinct CDR3 sequences. This specimen comes from a study of T cells expressing NK-cell markers. Study summary: Seven HCMV-seropositive donors and one seronegative donor made up the eight sequenced donors. Points from the study as a whole: Of the CD8+ T cells in six or seven donors, about 1.0-7.0% belonged to dominant NKG2C+ clonotypes.

The sequence was collected from a woman aged 50 to 60 in good health. Sequencing was done on a sample of blood T cells: a sorted CD56 or NKG2C T cell subset, CD4+ or CD8+ T cells, or bulk PBMC T cells (not recorded which). The gene calls are TRBV24-1 and TRBJ2-1; the D call of TRBD2 rests on TCRdb alone, since no DNA is present to check it. The CDR3 protein is CATSDRRAGWGNEQFF.